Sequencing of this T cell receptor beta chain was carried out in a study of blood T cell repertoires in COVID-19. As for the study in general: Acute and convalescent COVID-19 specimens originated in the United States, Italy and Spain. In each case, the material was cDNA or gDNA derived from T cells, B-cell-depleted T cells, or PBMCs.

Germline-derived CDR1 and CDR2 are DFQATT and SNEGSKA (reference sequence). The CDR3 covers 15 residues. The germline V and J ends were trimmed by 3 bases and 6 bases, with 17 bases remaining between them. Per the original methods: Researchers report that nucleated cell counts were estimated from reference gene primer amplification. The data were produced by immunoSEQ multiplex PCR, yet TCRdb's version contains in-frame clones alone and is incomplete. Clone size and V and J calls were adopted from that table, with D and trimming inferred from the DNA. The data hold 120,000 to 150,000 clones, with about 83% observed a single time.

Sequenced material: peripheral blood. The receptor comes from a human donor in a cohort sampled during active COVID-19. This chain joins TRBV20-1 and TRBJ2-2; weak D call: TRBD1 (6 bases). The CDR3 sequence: CSASGVQGIAGELFF. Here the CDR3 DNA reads TGCAGTGCTAGTGGTGTCCAGGGGATAGCCGGGGAGCTGTTTTTT.